This T cell receptor (beta chain) is drawn from a study of glioma-infiltrating T cells. The germline V and J ends were trimmed by 5 bases and 2 bases, with 10 bases remaining between them. CDR3 length equals 14 residues. Germline lookup yields CDR1 LNHDA and CDR2 SQIVND (reference sequence). Using RNA template, CDR3s of TCR alpha and beta were amplified with iRepertoire arm-PCR. Tissue mRNA or PBMC total RNA, roughly 100-400 ng, went into one-step reverse transcription and amplification. In TCRdb, the multiplex PCR reads were re-called with MiXCR into one record per CDR3 protein. The profile shows 160,000 or so distinct CDR3 sequences, more than 35% of them singletons. Findings and caveats of the study: Tissue and blood shared very few CDR3 sequences. Tissue-blood divergence was below expectation in non-neoplastic patients, above in gliomas.

A note on this clonotype: Its specificity is not known. A much larger clone lies a single base off, so this may be a read error.

This rearrangement joins TRBV19 to TRBJ1-5; D perhaps matches TRBD1 (5 bases). Sequences were obtained from glioma tissue, nonneoplastic brain tissue, or PBMCs (not recorded which). This receptor was taken from a human donor with low-grade glioma or glioblastoma, undergoing nonglioma brain surgery, or in good health (not recorded which). DNA of the CDR3: TGTGCCAGTAGTGCGAAAGGGGGCAATCAGCCCCAGCATTTT. It codes for CASSAKGGNQPQHF.